What follows are 27 T cell receptor beta chains derived from one specimen sequenced in a study of Ad26.COV2.S vaccination and SARS-CoV-2 variants. Treatment reported: around 19 received Ad26.COV2.S at low or high dose, single or two shots; a few received placebo; per-sample allocation not given. Specimen acquisition occurred on day 63 following the initial vaccine or placebo injection. Sequencing was performed with immunoSEQ multiplex PCR; in TCRdb, only in-frame clones are kept and a portion is missing. The sample holds about half a million clones, 89% seen once. The sample here was peripheral blood, taken in a trial of Ad26.COV2.S vaccine versus placebo. The receptors shown here come from a person aged 18-65 years who received the Ad26.COV2.S COVID-19 vaccine or a placebo.

CDR3 protein: CASSSNSPYEQYF. The CDR3 DNA is TGTGCCAGCAGCTCGAACAGTCCCTACGAGCAGTACTTC. This sequence joins TRBV5-5 and TRBJ2-7; D gene ambiguous. V gave up 3 bases and J gave up 2 bases, with 9 bases separating them. Germline CDR1 and CDR2: SGHKS and YYEKEE (reference sequence). The CDR3 length is 13 residues.

This clone has only one observation. The V gene is TRBV7-3, the J gene TRBJ2-3; D is uncertain. V lost 1 base and J lost 1, with 9 bases in between. Germline V gives CDR1 SGHTA, CDR2 FQGTGA. The CDR3 extends over 15 amino acids. The CDR3 loop reads CASSLSLSGTDTQYF. The CDR3 DNA reads TGTGCCAGCAGCTTAAGTCTGAGCGGCACAGATACGCAGTATTTT.

The V and J genes are TRBV5-5 and TRBJ2-7; unclear D gene. Germline V gene sequence: CDR1 SGHKS, CDR2 YYEKEE (reference sequence). Trimming took off 4 bases at V and 3 bases at J, with 11 bases between the two ends. The CDR3 has 13 amino acids. The CDR3 DNA sequence: TGTGCCAGCAGCGTGGACCTGGGCTACGAGCAGTACTTC. The encoded protein is CASSVDLGYEQYF.

The chain recombines TRBV5-1 with TRBJ1-1; 9 bases map to TRBD1. CDR3 length equals 15 residues. Germline CDR1 SGHRS, CDR2 YFSETQ. Trimming cost V 0 bases and J 6 bases; bases outside gene matches: 6. CDR3 nucleotides: TGCGCCAGCAGCTTGGGGACAGGGGCTTCCTCTGAAGCTTTCTTT. Its translation is CASSLGTGASSEAFF.

The rearrangement joins TRBV5-1 to TRBJ1-1; D unclear. This CDR3 region has 15 residues. Germline loops: CDR1 SGHRS, CDR2 YFSETQ. V lost 2 bases to trimming and J lost 4 bases, with 15 bases between them. The DNA of the CDR3 is TGCGCCAGCAGCTTAACCCCGAATAGTGGCACTGAAGCTTTCTTT. Residues: CASSLTPNSGTEAFF.

The chain has TRBV9 and TRBJ2-3; 9 nucleotides agree with TRBD2. The CDR3 runs to 14 residues. With V trimmed by 6 bases and J by 4 bases, 6 bases remained unmatched. Germline CDR1 reads SGDLS; CDR2 reads YYNGEE. The CDR3 sequence is CASNGGLAADTQYF. CDR3 DNA: TGTGCCAGCAACGGGGGACTAGCAGCAGATACGCAGTATTTT.

The rearrangement joins TRBV27 to TRBJ2-7; possible D gene TRBD2, 7 bases. The germline gives CDR1 MNHEY, CDR2 SMNVEV (reference sequence). V lost 7 bases to trimming and J lost 7 bases, with 17 bases between them. The CDR3 is 13 residues long. The CDR3 loop reads CASTRWEGGEQYF. CDR3 nucleotides: TGTGCCAGCACCAGGTGGGAGGGGGGTGAGCAGTACTTC.

The chain combines TRBV11-2 with TRBJ1-4, with 7 bases aligning to TRBD1. The CDR3 covers 17 residues. The V segment lost 1 base and the J segment 3 bases; nucleotides outside the gene matches: 8. The V gene's germline CDR1 is SGHAT and CDR2 FQNNGV. The CDR3 region is CASSLALHRGSNEKLFF. The CDR3 DNA reads TGTGCCAGCAGCTTAGCACTACACAGGGGTTCTAATGAAAAACTGTTTTTT.

The chain links TRBV6-5 to TRBJ1-4; the D is unclear. CDR3 length: 13 residues. V was pared by 6 bases and J by 0 bases, with 5 bases between. The germline V gene encodes CDR1 MNHEY and CDR2 SVGAGI. CDR3 in amino acids: CASRGATNEKLFF. CDR3 nucleotides: TGTGCCAGCAGGGGAGCAACTAATGAAAAACTGTTTTTT.

The V and J genes are TRBV4-1 and TRBJ1-1; 10 nucleotides match TRBD1. The CDR3 runs to 18 residues. CDR1 and CDR2 (germline): MGHRA, YSYEKL. Trimming removed 3 bases from V and 5 bases from J; junction bases left unmatched: 15. The CDR3: CASSHGMARTGGKTEAFF. In nucleotides, the CDR3 is TGCGCCAGCAGCCACGGAATGGCTCGGACAGGGGGGAAGACTGAAGCTTTCTTT.

The chain uses TRBV30 and TRBJ1-1; D is possibly TRBD1 (5 bases). The V and J ends lost 4 bases and 3 bases respectively, with 12 bases between them. This CDR3 region has 13 residues. From germline, CDR1 is GTSNPN and CDR2 SVGIG (reference sequence). The CDR3 DNA reads as TGTGCCTGGACTAGGGGACCTTACACTGAAGCTTTCTTT. Protein product: CAWTRGPYTEAFF.

The rearrangement uses TRBV28 and TRBJ1-1, with D unclear. This CDR3 region has 12 residues. Germline lookup yields CDR1 MDHEN and CDR2 SYDVKM. V dropped 6 bases and J dropped 4 bases, with 9 bases sitting between them. The CDR3 DNA is TGTGCCAGCAGGTCACTTCGCACTGAAGCTTTCTTT. Its protein product is CASRSLRTEAFF.

The DNA for the CDR3 is TGCGCCAGCAGCCAGGGGCTAATTTATCAGCCCCAGCATTTT. Translation: CASSQGLIYQPQHF. The V call is TRBV4-1, the J call TRBJ1-5; D is possibly TRBD1 (5 bases). Germline V gene lookup returns CDR1 MGHRA and CDR2 YSYEKL. V lost 3 bases, J lost 5 bases, and 11 bases lay in between. This CDR3 is 14 amino acids long.

The V and J genes are TRBV4-1 and TRBJ1-1; 8 nucleotides match TRBD1. Trimming cost V 0 bases and J 3 bases; bases outside gene matches: 15. CDR1 is MGHRA, CDR2 YSYEKL, per germline. This CDR3 contains 19 residues. The CDR3 DNA reads TGCGCCAGCAGCCAAGACATCCGGGACAGGATTATAGGGTACACTGAAGCTTTCTTT. This codes for CASSQDIRDRIIGYTEAFF.

The chain uses TRBV27 and TRBJ1-2, with D perhaps TRBD1 (5 bases). Trimming took off 5 bases at V and 5 bases at J, with 12 bases between the two ends. CDR3 length: 13 amino acids. Germline CDR1 is MNHEY and CDR2 is SMNVEV (reference sequence). This chain's CDR3 is CASSSDRDYGYTF. CDR3 DNA: TGTGCCAGCAGTAGTGACAGAGATTATGGCTACACCTTC.

The chain couples TRBV7-9 to TRBJ2-2, with D maybe TRBD1 (5 bases). This CDR3 is 17 amino acids long. Trimming left V 5 bases short and J 2 bases short, with 18 bases between. The germline V gene encodes CDR1 SEHNR and CDR2 FQNEAQ (reference sequence). The CDR3 DNA is TGTGCCAGCAGCCCCCGTACAGGCGAAACCAACACCGGGGAGCTGTTTTTT. Translating it yields CASSPRTGETNTGELFF.

The chain joins TRBV7-6 to TRBJ2-7; 8 nucleotides align to TRBD1. Trimming took 4 bases from V and 1 from J; bases not matched to a gene: 6. CDR1 and CDR2 from the germline V gene are SGHVS and FNYEAQ. The length of the CDR3 is 15 residues. CDR3 region: CASSSDRGTSYEQYF. The CDR3 coding sequence is TGTGCCAGCAGCTCCGACAGGGGTACGTCCTACGAGCAGTACTTC. The full variable domain, with the rest looked up from reference TRBV7-6 and TRBJ2-7, is GAGVSQSPRYKVTKRGQDVALRCDPISGHVSLYWYRQALGQGPEFLTYFNYEAQQDKSGLPNDRFSAERPEGSISTLTIQRTEQRDSAMYRCASSSDRGTSYEQYFGPGTRLTVT.

As regards this clone: The same CDR3 is also encoded by other DNA sequences in this sample. The CDR3: CASSQDSYGYTF. The DNA of the CDR3 is TGTGCCAGCAGCCAGGACAGTTATGGCTACACCTTC. The chain links TRBV3-1 (or the pseudogene TRBV3-2) to TRBJ1-2, with D possibly matching TRBD1 (6 bases). V gave up 3 bases and J gave up 5 bases, with 7 bases separating them. Per the germline V gene, CDR1 is LGHDT and CDR2 is YNNKEL (reference sequence). CDR3 size: 12 residues.

There are a few counts of this clone. The identical CDR3 is also encoded by other nucleotide sequences in the sample. The rearrangement uses TRBV7-9 and TRBJ2-7; unclear D gene. CDR3 size: 12 residues. Germline CDR1 is SEHNR and CDR2 is FQNEAQ (reference sequence). V shed 2 bases and J shed 1 base, with 3 bases lying between them. CDR3 DNA sequence: TGTGCCAGCAGCTTATATTCCTACGAGCAGTACTTC. Its translation: CASSLYSYEQYF.

This clone appeared once. This chain connects TRBV28 to TRBJ2-7; no clear D gene. The V gene lost 6 bases and the J gene lost 6 bases, with 12 bases spanning the gap. The germline V gene has CDR1 MDHEN and CDR2 SYDVKM. This CDR3 spans 12 amino acids. The CDR3 protein is CASSQAGSEQYF. In DNA form, the CDR3 reads TGTGCCAGCAGCCAAGCAGGTTCCGAGCAGTACTTC.

The V call is TRBV9, the J call TRBJ1-2; D gene unclear. V was shortened by 0 bases and J by 2 bases, with 11 bases between the two germline ends. The CDR3 totals 15 residues. Germline CDR1 and CDR2: SGDLS and YYNGEE. CDR3 sequence (DNA): TGTGCCAGCAGCGTAGGGGCCGGGTCCAACTATGGCTACACCTTC. Its translation is CASSVGAGSNYGYTF.

The V call is TRBV29-1, the J call TRBJ2-1; D possibly corresponds to TRBD1 (5 bases). Trimming removed 5 bases at V and 0 bases at J, with 11 bases between. The germline gives CDR1 SQVTM, CDR2 ANQGSEA. There are 14 residues in the CDR3. CDR3 in DNA: TGCAGCGTTCCGACAGACCGCTCCTACAATGAGCAGTTCTTC. This sequence encodes CSVPTDRSYNEQFF.

The chain is built from TRBV6-6 and TRBJ2-5, with no clear D. CDR3 length equals 12 residues. Germline CDR1 reads MNHNY; CDR2 reads SVGAGI (reference sequence). V was pared by 5 bases and J by 6 bases, with 10 bases between. Here the CDR3 reads CASSHDRKTQYF. Written as DNA, the CDR3 is TGTGCCAGCAGTCACGACCGTAAGACCCAGTACTTC.

V is TRBV7-6 and J is TRBJ2-2; D ambiguous. Deletions cut 0 bases from V and 8 bases from J, with 13 bases between. The CDR3 totals 15 residues. Germline V gene data show CDR1 as SGHVS and CDR2 as FNYEAQ. CDR3 protein: CASSLASRPEGELFF. The DNA for the CDR3 is TGTGCCAGCAGCTTAGCATCTCGGCCTGAGGGGGAGCTGTTTTTT. The variable domain in full, with the rest retrieved from reference TRBV7-6 and TRBJ2-2, is GAGVSQSPRYKVTKRGQDVALRCDPISGHVSLYWYRQALGQGPEFLTYFNYEAQQDKSGLPNDRFSAERPEGSISTLTIQRTEQRDSAMYRCASSLASRPEGELFFGEGSRLTVL.

This clone has a handful of counts. V and J are TRBV2 and TRBJ1-1; 9 bases line up with TRBD1. Trimming removed 5 bases from V and 1 base from J; junction bases left unmatched: 5. Germline assignment: CDR1 SNHLY and CDR2 FYNNEI. This CDR3 contains 15 residues. CDR3 amino acids: CASSRTGATNTEAFF. The CDR3 nucleotides read TGTGCCAGCAGTCGGACAGGGGCTACGAACACTGAAGCTTTCTTT.

This clone was seen a single time. This chain joins TRBV27 and TRBJ2-2; TRBD2 is a possible D gene (6 bases). Germline-derived CDR1 and CDR2 are MNHEY and SMNVEV (reference sequence). The CDR3 is made up of 16 amino acids. With 7 bases removed from V and 6 bases from J, the gap between germline ends came to 21 bases. CDR3 residues: CASTVGGWPGSGELFF. The CDR3 bases are TGTGCCAGCACAGTGGGAGGCTGGCCCGGGTCCGGGGAGCTGTTTTTT.

The rearrangement links TRBV2 to TRBJ2-3; tentatively, D is TRBD1 (5 bases). V was cut by 7 bases and J by 6 bases, with 14 bases left in between. This CDR3 contains 13 residues. CDR1 is SNHLY, CDR2 FYNNEI, per germline. The CDR3 is CASNRQELDTQYF. The CDR3, as DNA: TGTGCCAGCAACAGGCAGGAGCTGGATACGCAGTATTTT.